These T cell receptor beta chains were read from a single sample in a study of blood T cell repertoires in COVID-19. The data were produced by immunoSEQ multiplex PCR, yet TCRdb's version contains in-frame clones alone and is incomplete. The sample lists fewer than 110,000 clones; roughly 85% were seen once. The sequenced sample was peripheral blood. These receptors were taken from a man in his fifties in a cohort sampled during active COVID-19. CDR3s include the opening cysteine and the closing phenylalanine or tryptophan.

v_gene: TRBV11-2; j_gene: TRBJ2-1; CDR3aa: CASSTSRQAGEQFF
v_gene: TRBV11-2; j_gene: TRBJ2-1; CDR3aa: CASSLGDRSTSEQFF
v_gene: TRBV18; j_gene: TRBJ2-5; CDR3aa: CASSLKETQYF
v_gene: TRBV3-1/TRBV3-2; j_gene: TRBJ2-3; CDR3aa: CASSQGSSGGATDTQYF
v_gene: TRBV28; j_gene: TRBJ1-1; CDR3aa: CASSFPNTEAFF
v_gene: TRBV7-8; j_gene: TRBJ1-2; CDR3aa: CASSPLSNYGYTF
v_gene: TRBV9; j_gene: TRBJ2-2; CDR3aa: CASRGVGAGNTGELFF
v_gene: TRBV7-9; j_gene: TRBJ1-4; CDR3aa: CASSRGAGSPNEKLFF
v_gene: TRBV6-2/TRBV6-3; j_gene: TRBJ1-5; CDR3aa: CASSYQQGAARIGGQPQHF
v_gene: TRBV7-9; j_gene: TRBJ2-2; CDR3aa: CASSSGQIDTGELFF